These T cell receptor beta chains were read from a single sample in a study of tumour-infiltrating T cells in Burkitt lymphoma. Here immunoSEQ multiplex PCR was the method, and the copy in TCRdb shows in-frame clones only, minus some. Of some 1,200 clones listed, about 12% are singletons. Specimen: tumor tissue. These receptors originate from a human donor with Burkitt lymphoma. Each CDR3 is given with its conserved first and last residue. D genes are given only for firm matches. Size tells how often a clone was seen (once, few, many) or the class of an expanded clone, and some rows leave it out.

V gene: TRBV14; clone size: -; D gene: TRBD2; J gene: TRBJ2-7; CDR3 protein: CASSQGLAGGYEQYF; CDR3 DNA: TGTGCCAGCAGCCAAGGACTAGCGGGAGGCTACGAGCAGTACTTC
V gene: TRBV6-5; clone size: few; D gene: TRBD2; J gene: TRBJ2-7; CDR3 protein: CASRLAGDEQYF; CDR3 DNA: TGTGCCAGCAGACTAGCGGGAGACGAGCAGTACTTC
V gene: TRBV27; clone size: -; D gene: -; J gene: TRBJ2-1; CDR3 protein: CASSLTGSSYNEQFF; CDR3 DNA: TGTGCCAGCAGTTTGACGGGAAGCTCCTACAATGAGCAGTTCTTC
V gene: TRBV6-4; clone size: large; D gene: -; J gene: TRBJ1-5; CDR3 protein: CASSEWPGRNQPQHF; CDR3 DNA: TGTGCCAGCAGTGAGTGGCCAGGACGTAATCAGCCCCAGCATTTT
V gene: TRBV19; clone size: -; D gene: -; J gene: TRBJ2-3; CDR3 protein: CASSPRTSTDTQYF; CDR3 DNA: TGTGCCAGTAGTCCACGGACATCCACAGATACGCAGTATTTT
V gene: TRBV6-5; clone size: large; D gene: -; J gene: TRBJ1-2; CDR3 protein: CASSFGWGWDGYTF; CDR3 DNA: TGTGCCAGCAGCTTTGGATGGGGGTGGGATGGCTACACCTTC
V gene: TRBV11-2; clone size: -; D gene: -; J gene: TRBJ2-7; CDR3 protein: CASSLILPPLVLGHEQYF; CDR3 DNA: TGTGCCAGCAGCTTAATACTCCCCCCACTAGTTCTAGGGCACGAGCAGTACTTC
V gene: TRBV5-1; clone size: few; D gene: -; J gene: TRBJ1-5; CDR3 protein: CASSLEGGNQPQHF; CDR3 DNA: TGCGCCAGCAGCTTGGAGGGAGGGAACCAGCCCCAGCATTTT
V gene: TRBV4-1; clone size: -; D gene: -; J gene: TRBJ1-2; CDR3 protein: CASSQDPEGGSPYGYTF; CDR3 DNA: TGCGCCAGCAGCCAAGACCCTGAAGGGGGGAGTCCCTATGGCTACACCTTC
V gene: TRBV5-8; clone size: few; D gene: -; J gene: TRBJ1-1; CDR3 protein: CASSSRGGPEAFF; CDR3 DNA: TGTGCCAGCAGCTCACGCGGGGGCCCTGAAGCTTTCTTT
V gene: TRBV27; clone size: hyperexpanded; D gene: -; J gene: TRBJ1-4; CDR3 protein: CASSLSTGRKLFF; CDR3 DNA: TGTGCCAGCAGTTTAAGCACCGGGAGAAAACTGTTTTTT
V gene: TRBV7-6; clone size: few; D gene: -; J gene: TRBJ2-5; CDR3 protein: CASSLARGRIQETQYF; CDR3 DNA: TGTGCCAGCAGCTTAGCGCGGGGGCGGATCCAAGAGACCCAGTACTTC
V gene: TRBV6-6; clone size: few; D gene: -; J gene: TRBJ1-4; CDR3 protein: CASSYSGKLFF; CDR3 DNA: TGTGCCAGCAGTTACTCTGGAAAACTGTTTTTT
V gene: TRBV11-2; clone size: -; D gene: -; J gene: TRBJ2-7; CDR3 protein: CASSLALGRVYEQYF; CDR3 DNA: TGTGCCAGCAGCTTAGCCTTGGGCAGGGTCTACGAGCAGTACTTC
V gene: TRBV7-9; clone size: -; D gene: -; J gene: TRBJ2-1; CDR3 protein: CASSSNLGPLTIF; CDR3 DNA: TGTGCCAGCAGCTCGAATTTAGGACCCCTCACGATCTTC
V gene: TRBV11-2; clone size: -; D gene: TRBD2; J gene: TRBJ2-3; CDR3 protein: CASSSGPLAGATDTQYF; CDR3 DNA: TGTGCCAGCAGCTCAGGACCGCTAGCGGGAGCGACAGATACGCAGTATTTT
V gene: TRBV11-3; clone size: -; D gene: TRBD2; J gene: TRBJ2-1; CDR3 protein: CASSLLGTSGDNEQFF; CDR3 DNA: TGTGCCAGCAGCTTACTAGGGACTAGCGGAGACAATGAGCAGTTCTTC